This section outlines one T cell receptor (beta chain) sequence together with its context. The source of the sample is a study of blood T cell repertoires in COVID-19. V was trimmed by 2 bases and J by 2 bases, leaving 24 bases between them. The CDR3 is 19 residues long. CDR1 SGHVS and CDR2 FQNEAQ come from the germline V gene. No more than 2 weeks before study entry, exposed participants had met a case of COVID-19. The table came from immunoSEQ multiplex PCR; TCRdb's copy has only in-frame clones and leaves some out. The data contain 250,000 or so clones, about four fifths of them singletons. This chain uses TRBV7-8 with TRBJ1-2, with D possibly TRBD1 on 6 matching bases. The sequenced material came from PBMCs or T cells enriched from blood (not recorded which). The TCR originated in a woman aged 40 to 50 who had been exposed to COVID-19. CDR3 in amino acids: CASSLLIGQRSHSNYGYTF. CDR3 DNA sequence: TGTGCCAGCAGCTTACTGATCGGACAGAGGTCCCACTCAAACTATGGCTACACCTTC.